The rows below give T cell receptor beta chains drawn from one sample of a study of blood T cell repertoires in COVID-19. TCRdb's copy holds only in-frame clones and misses some; the assay was immunoSEQ multiplex PCR. The data contain approximately 150,000 clones, around four fifths of them singletons. Specimen: peripheral blood. The receptor set was obtained from a woman of 80 years or more with COVID-19, enrolled during active disease. Each CDR3 is given with its conserved first and last residue. The order of the fields is clone size, J gene, V gene, D gene, CDR3 protein, CDR3 DNA. A D gene is named only where the DNA matches it firmly. Rows may omit the clone size; those that give it use once, few, many or a size class.

-	TRBJ2-7	TRBV6-2/TRBV6-3	TRBD2	CASSSGGKQYF	TGTGCCAGCAGTTCGGGAGGGAAGCAGTACTTC
-	TRBJ2-4	TRBV6-7	TRBD1	CASSYSMTGTQGPLAKNIQYF	TGTGCCAGCAGTTACTCGATGACAGGAACACAGGGGCCTTTAGCCAAAAACATTCAGTACTTC
once	TRBJ1-1	TRBV6-5	-	CASSYQTGAEAFF	TGTGCCAGCAGTTACCAGACAGGAGCTGAAGCTTTCTTT
-	TRBJ2-3	TRBV6-5	TRBD1	CASTLGTGVGDTQYF	TGTGCCAGCACTTTAGGGACAGGGGTGGGGGATACGCAGTATTTT
-	TRBJ2-2	TRBV4-1	TRBD2	CASSQDIASGSTGELFF	TGCGCCAGCAGCCAAGATATTGCTAGCGGGAGCACCGGGGAGCTGTTTTTT
-	TRBJ1-3	TRBV9	-	CASSASTATGNTIYF	TGTGCCAGCAGCGCCTCTACAGCTACTGGAAACACCATATATTTT
-	TRBJ1-4	TRBV5-1	-	CASSSTRNEKLFF	TGCGCCAGCAGCTCCACCCGGAATGAAAAACTGTTTTTT
-	TRBJ1-2	TRBV18	-	CASSRSRTADSTTGGYTF	TGTGCCAGCTCCCGCTCCAGGACAGCGGACTCCACAACGGGGGGCTACACCTTC
-	TRBJ1-3	TRBV9	-	CASSVGGSDSANTIYF	TGTGCCAGCAGCGTGGGGGGTTCCGATTCGGCAAACACCATATATTTT
-	TRBJ1-6	TRBV27	-	CASSPTGAGRGSPLHF	TGTGCCAGCAGTCCAACGGGAGCAGGGCGTGGATCACCCCTCCACTTT
-	TRBJ1-5	TRBV5-4	-	CASSLQGNNQPQHF	TGTGCCAGCAGCTTGCAGGGTAACAATCAGCCCCAGCATTTT
-	TRBJ2-3	TRBV10-1	TRBD2	CASSRALAGPPSHLTDTQYF	TGCGCCAGCAGTAGGGCCCTAGCGGGGCCCCCGTCTCACTTGACAGATACGCAGTATTTT
-	TRBJ1-1	TRBV16	-	CASRAQGEAFF	TGTGCCAGCAGGGCACAGGGCGAAGCTTTCTTT
-	TRBJ1-1	TRBV18	-	CASSPGARGAEAFF	TGTGCCAGCTCACCAGGGGCGCGCGGCGCTGAAGCTTTCTTT
-	TRBJ2-3	TRBV5-1	TRBD2	CASSSGASGGAGDTQYF	TGCGCCAGCAGCTCCGGGGCTAGCGGGGGGGCCGGAGATACGCAGTATTTT
few	TRBJ1-5	TRBV19	TRBD1	CASSWGQGAEGNQPQHF	TGTGCCAGTAGCTGGGGACAGGGGGCAGAGGGCAATCAGCCCCAGCATTTT
-	TRBJ2-7	TRBV20-1	-	CSAEGQIEQYF	TGCAGTGCCGAAGGACAGATTGAGCAGTACTTC
few	TRBJ2-1	TRBV15	TRBD1	CATSRGQQGVDEQFF	TGTGCCACCAGCAGAGGACAACAGGGGGTCGATGAGCAGTTCTTC
few	TRBJ1-4	TRBV7-8	-	CASSFMAGVTNEKLFF	TGTGCCAGCAGCTTTATGGCAGGCGTTACTAATGAAAAACTGTTTTTT
-	TRBJ1-2	TRBV2	-	CARTTGRANYGYTF	TGTGCCAGGACGACAGGACGAGCTAACTATGGCTACACCTTC
-	TRBJ2-7	TRBV19	-	CASSIEDKPYEQYF	TGTGCCAGTAGTATTGAGGACAAGCCCTACGAGCAGTACTTC
-	TRBJ2-1	TRBV5-1	TRBD1	CASSPGTGGSDEQFF	TGCGCCAGCAGCCCTGGGACAGGGGGCAGCGATGAGCAGTTCTTC
-	TRBJ1-1	TRBV19	-	CASSILAVNMNTEAFF	TGTGCCAGTAGTATACTGGCAGTCAACATGAACACTGAAGCTTTCTTT
-	TRBJ1-6	TRBV5-1	-	CASSISRDSPLHF	TGCGCCAGCAGCATCAGCCGGGATTCACCCCTCCACTTT
-	TRBJ2-2	TRBV11-3	-	CASSLRTGNTGELFF	TGTGCCAGCAGCTTAAGAACGGGAAACACCGGGGAGCTGTTTTTT
-	TRBJ1-5	TRBV6-5	TRBD1	CASRPGGSNQPQHF	TGTGCCAGCAGACCAGGGGGAAGCAATCAGCCCCAGCATTTT
-	TRBJ2-3	TRBV2	-	CASSRLRGWTDTQYF	TGTGCCAGCAGTCGGCTGAGGGGGTGGACAGATACGCAGTATTTT
once	TRBJ1-6	TRBV12-3/TRBV12-4	-	CASSIDTTSPLHF	TGTGCCAGCAGTATAGACACTACTTCACCCCTCCACTTT